Included here is one TCR beta chain sequence, with context. Its antigen is not known. The data were obtained in a study of neoadjuvant nivolumab and ipilimumab in lung cancer. For the study at large: Nivolumab 3 mg/kg was given days 1, 15 and 29, plus ipilimumab 1 mg/kg day 1 in combination.

Only in-frame clones appear in the TCRdb table, and some are missing; sequencing was by immunoSEQ multiplex PCR. The sample comprises tens of thousands of clones, 85% to 90% of which are singletons, and 3.3% rests with the top ten. Study-level results: Blood richness before therapy tracked richness in tumors resected after neoadjuvant therapy. Resected tumors had greater TCR richness and clonality than uninvolved lung. TCR receptors were sequenced in few samples.

This TCR was recovered from an adult with non-small cell lung cancer. Sequences were derived from peripheral blood, sampled before neoadjuvant nivolumab, alone or with ipilimumab.

CDR3 bases: TGTGCCAGCTCACCCTCTACGGAGAACACTGAAGCTTTCTTT. Translated: CASSPSTENTEAFF. The genes are TRBV18 and TRBJ1-1, with D hard to call. The length of the CDR3 is 14 residues. V lost 3 bases to trimming and J lost 1 base, with 9 bases between them. Germline CDR1 and CDR2: KGHSH and LQKENI.